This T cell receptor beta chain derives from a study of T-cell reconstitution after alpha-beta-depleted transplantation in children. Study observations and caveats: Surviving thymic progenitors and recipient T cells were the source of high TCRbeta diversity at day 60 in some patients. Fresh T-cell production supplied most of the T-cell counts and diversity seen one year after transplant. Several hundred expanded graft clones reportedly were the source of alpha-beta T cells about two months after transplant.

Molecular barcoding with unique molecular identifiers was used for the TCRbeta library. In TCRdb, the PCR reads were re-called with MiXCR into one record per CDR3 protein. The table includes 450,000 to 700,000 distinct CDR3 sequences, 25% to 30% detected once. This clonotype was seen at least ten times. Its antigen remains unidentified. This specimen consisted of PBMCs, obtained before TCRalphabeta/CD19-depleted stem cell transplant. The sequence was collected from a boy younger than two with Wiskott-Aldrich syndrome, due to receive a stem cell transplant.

CDR3 coding DNA: TGTGCCAGCAGAGACAGGTACAATGAGCAGTTCTTC. Its protein product is CASRDRYNEQFF. The chain couples TRBV7-9 to TRBJ2-1; maybe TRBD1 (6 bases). This CDR3 region has 12 residues. V was pared by 6 bases and J by 4 bases, with 7 bases between. The germline V gene encodes CDR1 SEHNR and CDR2 FQNEAQ (reference sequence). Full variable domain (missing parts from reference TRBV7-9 and TRBJ2-1): DTGVSQNPRHKITKRGQNVTFRCDPISEHNRLYWYRQTLGQGPEFLTYFQNEAQLEKSRLLSDRFSAERPKGSFSTLEIQRTEQGDSAMYLCASRDRYNEQFFGPGTRLTVL.